What follows is one T cell receptor beta chain and its context. Its antigen is as yet unknown. The data were obtained in a study of cytomegalovirus exposure and HLA in healthy donors. Study-wide findings and caveats: Through in vitro validation, a few CMV-associated chains were shown to be specific for CMV antigens. A missense variant in DCLRE1C was later tied to TCR beta V- and J-gene trimming. Later, an analysis found that common viral pathogens appeared to be linked with several of the most significant clusters.

The primer mix had 60 Vbeta and 13 Jbeta primers. Method: immunoSEQ multiplex PCR; TCRdb's copy keeps in-frame clones and lacks some. The table has over 150,000 clones, 80% to 85% seen once; the top ten hold more than 1%. The CDR3 is 15 amino acids. Germline V gene data show CDR1 as SGHTA and CDR2 as FQGTGA. The J segment lost 4 bases and the V segment lost 5 bases, leaving 8 bases of the junction unmatched. The clonotype was recovered from a boy between 2 and 10 years old in good health and CMV-seronegative. The V call is TRBV7-3, the J call TRBJ1-3; 7 bases are shared with TRBD1. The material sequenced was PBMCs. The CDR3 coding sequence is TGTGCCAGCAGCCTCCAGGGGGGTTTAGGAAACACCATATATTTT. Its protein product is CASSLQGGLGNTIYF.